Following are 27 T cell receptor beta chains from one sample sequenced in a study of shared clonotypes between healthy human individuals. Measured with immunoSEQ multiplex PCR; TCRdb has only the in-frame clones, and not every one. Of about 1 million clones in the sample, approximately 80% were seen once. What was sequenced was memory CD4+ T cells from PBMCs. Subset of the sample: CD45RA-negative fraction. These receptors were collected from a man younger than 35 in good health. Some clones in this sample may be carry-over from other donors' samples.

The V and J genes are TRBV5-1 and TRBJ2-1, with unresolved D. Germline CDR1 is SGHRS and CDR2 is YFSETQ. V was trimmed by 2 bases and J by 8 bases, leaving 11 bases between them. CDR3 size: 13 residues. CDR3 residues: CASSFYPVDEQFF. The CDR3 nucleotides are TGCGCCAGCAGCTTTTATCCGGTCGATGAGCAGTTCTTC.

Points on this clone: Within the sample, other DNA sequences also encode this same CDR3. This sequence joins TRBV2 and TRBJ1-4; D not resolved. Germline V gene data show CDR1 as SNHLY and CDR2 as FYNNEI. Trimming stripped 2 bases from V and 6 bases from J, with 4 bases between. This CDR3 region has 12 residues. CDR3 sequence reads: CASSERDEKLFF. As DNA, the CDR3 is TGTGCCAGCAGTGAAAGGGATGAAAAACTGTTTTTT.

As concerns this clone: Distinct nucleotide sequences in the sample also encode this CDR3. This chain uses TRBV5-1 with TRBJ2-5; the D gene could be TRBD1 or TRBD2 (5 bases each). The germline V and J ends were trimmed by 0 bases and 4 bases, with 10 bases remaining between them. CDR1 is SGHRS and CDR2 is YFSETQ in the germline V gene. The CDR3 is 14 amino acids. CDR3 sequence: CASSLGGNRETQYF. The CDR3 coding sequence is TGCGCCAGCAGCTTGGGGGGGAATCGAGAGACCCAGTACTTC.

This clone showed up just a few times. CDR3 nucleotides: TGTGCCAGCAATCCTGCAGGCGAAGGGGACACTGAAGCTTTCTTT. Translated: CASNPAGEGDTEAFF. The V and J genes are TRBV27 and TRBJ1-1; TRBD1 is a possible D gene (5 bases). The germline V gene encodes CDR1 MNHEY and CDR2 SMNVEV (reference sequence). The CDR3 has 15 amino acids. V lost 7 bases to trimming and J lost 3 bases, with 18 bases between them.

This chain connects TRBV7-9 to TRBJ2-1; 9 positions agree with TRBD1. There are 15 residues in the CDR3. Trimming took 5 bases from V and 9 from J; bases not matched to a gene: 11. Germline V gene lookup returns CDR1 SEHNR and CDR2 FQNEAQ (reference sequence). In DNA form, the CDR3 reads TGTGCCAGCAGCCCCTGGGACAGGGAAGGTGGTGAGCAGTTCTTC. Protein: CASSPWDREGGEQFF.

This clone was observed a handful of times. The J gene is TRBJ2-3, the V gene TRBV11-3; 8 nucleotides match TRBD2. V gave up 3 bases and J gave up 5 bases; unmatched junction bases: 7. There are 15 residues in the CDR3. From germline, CDR1 is SGHNT and CDR2 YENEEA. The CDR3 DNA sequence: TGTGCCAGCAGCTTCGGGAGGGCCCTCGGAGATACGCAGTATTTT. It is translated as CASSFGRALGDTQYF.

The rearrangement links TRBV5-8 to TRBJ1-1, with a weak D call TRBD1 (5 bases). Germline loops: CDR1 SGHTS, CDR2 YDEGEE. The CDR3 loop spans 14 amino acids. Trimming cost V 1 base and J 4 bases, with 11 bases left between them. This chain's CDR3 is CASSLRGLVTEAFF. For the CDR3, the DNA is TGTGCCAGCAGCTTGCGGGGCTTAGTCACTGAAGCTTTCTTT.

This clone was detected only a few times. The chain is built from TRBV15 and TRBJ2-1; a possible D gene is TRBD2 (5 bases). The CDR3 has 15 residues. Germline CDR1 and CDR2: LNHNV and YYDKDF (reference sequence). The germline V and J ends were trimmed by 5 bases and 0 bases, with 11 bases remaining between them. The CDR3 sequence: CATSPQGSSYNEQFF. CDR3 bases: TGTGCCACCAGCCCCCAAGGGAGCTCCTACAATGAGCAGTTCTTC.

Notes on this clone: Other DNA sequences in the sample encode the same CDR3. This sequence joins TRBV18 and TRBJ1-1; 9 bases match TRBD1. The CDR3 loop spans 13 amino acids. Germline assignment: CDR1 KGHSH and CDR2 LQKENI. J gave up 8 bases and V 3 bases, and 4 bases lay outside the gene matches. CDR3 nucleotide sequence: TGTGCCAGCTCACCGGGGACAGGGTCGGAAGCTTTCTTT. Translated, it gives CASSPGTGSEAFF.

In regard to this clone: This sample also contains other DNA sequences that code for the same CDR3. CDR3 nucleotide sequence: TGTGCCAGCAGCTTATCTGGGCCCGGGGAGCTGTTTTTT. As protein: CASSLSGPGELFF. This chain connects TRBV7-7 to TRBJ2-2; D is ambiguous. The CDR3 consists of 13 residues. Per germline, CDR1 SSHAT and CDR2 FNYEAQ (reference sequence). V shed 2 bases and J shed 6 bases, with 7 bases lying between them.

V is TRBV7-9 and J is TRBJ2-3; 14 bases map to TRBD2. The CDR3 is 18 residues long. V was clipped by 5 bases and J by 2 bases; unmatched bases: 9. The germline gives CDR1 SEHNR, CDR2 FQNEAQ (reference sequence). CDR3 in amino acids: CASSHGLAGGAFTDTQYF. The CDR3, as DNA: TGTGCCAGCAGCCACGGACTAGCGGGAGGCGCTTTCACAGATACGCAGTATTTT.

The genes are TRBV20-1 and TRBJ2-5, with D unclear. Looked up from germline, CDR1 is DFQATT and CDR2 is SNEGSKA (reference sequence). The CDR3 is made up of 11 amino acids. V shed 7 bases and J shed 4 bases, with 10 bases lying between them. This chain's CDR3 is CSVFWAETQYF. The CDR3 region has the DNA TGCAGTGTTTTCTGGGCAGAGACCCAGTACTTC.

V and J are TRBV5-5 and TRBJ2-6, with 8 nucleotides matching TRBD1. With 0 bases clipped from V and 0 bases from J, the junction kept 11 bases outside the gene matches. CDR1 and CDR2 from the germline V gene are SGHKS and YYEKEE (reference sequence). The length of the CDR3 is 20 residues. The CDR3 DNA is TGTGCCAGCAGCTTGGCCACAGTAGGGACAGGCCTCTCTGGGGCCAACGTCCTGACTTTC. Translation gives CASSLATVGTGLSGANVLTF.

J is TRBJ2-3 and V is TRBV2; no firm D call. V dropped 5 bases and J dropped 5 bases, with 5 bases sitting between them. The CDR3 consists of 11 residues. Germline CDR1 reads SNHLY; CDR2 reads FYNNEI. The CDR3 sequence is CASSTKDTQYF. In DNA, the CDR3 is TGTGCCAGCAGTACCAAAGATACGCAGTATTTT.

The CDR3 nucleotides read TGCGCCAGCAGCTGGGAGGCAGGGGGCGCGACTGAAGCTTTCTTT. It codes for CASSWEAGGATEAFF. The V and J genes are TRBV5-1 and TRBJ1-1; 8 bases match TRBD1. This CDR3 is built from 15 residues. J was trimmed by 5 bases and V by 3 bases; bases with no gene match: 9. Germline CDR1 and CDR2: SGHRS and YFSETQ. Based on the CDR3 plus reference TRBV5-1 and TRBJ1-1, the full variable domain is KAGVTQTPRYLIKTRGQQVTLSCSPISGHRSVSWYQQTPGQGLQFLFEYFSETQRNKGNFPGRFSGRQFSNSRSEMNVSTLELGDSALYLCASSWEAGGATEAFFGQGTRLTVV.

The rearrangement links TRBV7-3 to TRBJ1-2; D unclear. Germline V CDR1 and CDR2: SGHTA, FQGTGA. The ends were cut back, 0 bases at V and 5 bases at J, with 7 bases in the middle. This CDR3 is 13 amino acids long. The CDR3 loop is CASSLTRDYGYTF. The CDR3, as DNA: TGTGCCAGCAGCTTAACTCGGGATTATGGCTACACCTTC. The whole variable domain, remainder taken from reference TRBV7-3 and TRBJ1-2, is GAGVSQTPSNKVTEKGKYVELRCDPISGHTALYWYRQSLGQGPEFLIYFQGTGAADDSGLPNDRFFAVRPEGSVSTLKIQRTERGDSAVYLCASSLTRDYGYTFGSGTRLTVV.

This sequence joins TRBV5-4 and TRBJ2-7, with 7 bases aligning to TRBD2. J gave up 1 base and V 1 base, and 5 bases lay outside the gene matches. The CDR3 covers 15 residues. Germline V gene sequence: CDR1 SGHNT, CDR2 YYREEE (reference sequence). In nucleotides, the CDR3 is TGTGCCAGCAGCTTGCGCCCGGGGGGTTCCTACGAGCAGTACTTC. Translation: CASSLRPGGSYEQYF.

This chain uses TRBV2 with TRBJ1-5; TRBD1 matches at 8 bases. The CDR3 is 14 amino acids. The V gene end was trimmed by 6 bases and the J gene end by 6 bases; junction bases not matched to a gene: 7. CDR1 and CDR2 from the germline V gene are SNHLY and FYNNEI. The CDR3: CASSGDRGAQPQHF. CDR3 sequence (DNA): TGTGCCAGCAGCGGTGACAGGGGAGCTCAGCCCCAGCATTTT.

The chain is built from TRBV11-2 and TRBJ2-3; D perhaps matches TRBD2 (5 bases). Trimming pared 5 bases from V and 5 bases from J, leaving 11 bases between. The germline V gene has CDR1 SGHAT and CDR2 FQNNGV. CDR3 length equals 13 residues. Here the CDR3 reads CASSPTREDTQYF. Here the CDR3 DNA reads TGTGCCAGCAGCCCCACGAGGGAAGATACGCAGTATTTT.

In this sample, this clone turned up a few times. V is TRBV7-2 and J is TRBJ2-1; 11 bases agree with TRBD2. Per the germline V gene, CDR1 is SGHTA and CDR2 is FQGNSA. The CDR3 sequence is 15 residues long. V gave up 2 bases and J gave up 5 bases; unmatched junction bases: 2. This CDR3 is CASSLSLAGDNEQFF. The CDR3 DNA reads as TGTGCCAGCAGCTTATCACTAGCGGGAGACAATGAGCAGTTCTTC.

The V gene is TRBV7-6, the J gene TRBJ2-5; D is undetermined. The CDR3 runs to 13 residues. Germline CDR1 reads SGHVS; CDR2 reads FNYEAQ. V was shortened by 2 bases and J by 5 bases, with 9 bases between the two germline ends. This CDR3 is CASSLLVWETQYF. Here the CDR3 DNA reads TGTGCCAGCAGCTTACTGGTTTGGGAGACCCAGTACTTC.

This sequence joins TRBV10-2 and TRBJ2-7, with 14 bases matching TRBD2. In germline, CDR1 is WSHSY, CDR2 SAAADI. Losses at the gene ends were 7 bases for V and 2 bases for J; bases not matched to a gene: 4. The CDR3 has 15 residues. The CDR3 sequence is CASTRLAGGPYEQYF. The CDR3 coding sequence is TGCGCCAGCACCCGACTAGCGGGAGGGCCCTACGAGCAGTACTTC.

V and J are TRBV19 and TRBJ1-2; 9 bases agree with TRBD1. The junction had 5 bases not matched to a gene; V was cut back by 11 bases and J by 4 bases. This CDR3 is 12 amino acids long. CDR1 and CDR2 (germline): LNHDA, SQIVND (reference sequence). For the CDR3, the DNA is TGTGCCTCCGAGACAGGGGGCTATGGCTACACCTTC. Residues: CASETGGYGYTF.

The V call is TRBV5-1, the J call TRBJ2-1; 7 bases fit TRBD2. Germline lookup yields CDR1 SGHRS and CDR2 YFSETQ. After removal of 0 bases from V and 5 bases from J, the junction contained 5 bases not matched to a gene. The CDR3 covers 15 residues. The CDR3 DNA reads TGCGCCAGCAGCTTGGGCGGGAGCAACGACAATGAGCAGTTCTTC. This translates into CASSLGGSNDNEQFF.

V gene TRBV27 combines with J gene TRBJ2-1, with D maybe TRBD2 (6 bases). CDR1 MNHEY and CDR2 SMNVEV come from the germline V gene (reference sequence). This CDR3 spans 16 amino acids. Trimming shortened V by 7 bases and J by 0 bases, and 16 bases separated the two germline ends. This CDR3 is CASTLVGLRSYNEQFF. The CDR3 DNA reads TGTGCCAGCACCTTGGTGGGACTTCGCTCCTACAATGAGCAGTTCTTC.

The rearrangement links TRBV5-1 to TRBJ2-3, with 10 bases that match TRBD2. Germline V gives CDR1 SGHRS, CDR2 YFSETQ. The CDR3 runs to 17 residues. The junction had 9 bases not matched to a gene; V was cut back by 4 bases and J by 1 base. CDR3 amino acids: CASSPAGTSVRTDTQYF. The CDR3 nucleotides are TGCGCCAGCAGCCCGGCCGGGACTAGCGTGCGCACAGATACGCAGTATTTT.

The sample holds a few counts of this clone. This chain links TRBV18 with TRBJ2-1; D perhaps matches TRBD2 (6 bases). Germline V gene sequence: CDR1 KGHSH, CDR2 LQKENI. Trimming cost V 0 bases and J 10 bases, with 13 bases left between them. This CDR3 region has 14 residues. The CDR3 spells CASSPPIGGDEQFF. The CDR3 DNA sequence: TGTGCCAGCTCACCACCTATCGGAGGGGACGAGCAGTTCTTC. The variable domain in full, completed from reference TRBV18 and TRBJ2-1, reads NAGVMQNPRHLVRRRGQEARLRCSPMKGHSHVYWYRQLPEEGLKFMVYLQKENIIDESGMPKERFSAEFPKEGPSILRIQQVVRGDSAAYFCASSPPIGGDEQFFGPGTRLTVL.